These 24 T cell receptor beta chains share one sample of origin, sequenced in a study of patients and donors after allogeneic stem cell transplantation. From the RT-PCR reads, TCRdb called clonotypes with MiXCR, one entry per CDR3 protein. Of about a million distinct CDR3 sequences in the sample, about 20% were seen once. Input material: blood, either unsorted or a sorted T cell fraction (not recorded which). The receptors here all came from a human donor who was either an allogeneic HSCT recipient or a stem cell or donor lymphocyte infusion donor (not recorded which). It is not recorded whose cells these are; they may come from a transplant donor.

The rearrangement links TRBV5-1 to TRBJ2-2, with no clear D. The CDR3 sequence is 14 residues long. The germline gives CDR1 SGHRS, CDR2 YFSETQ. The V gene lost 7 bases and the J gene lost 0 bases, with 10 bases spanning the gap. The CDR3 nucleotides are TGCGCCAGCCACCAAGGGCCGAACACCGGGGAGCTGTTTTTT. Its translation is CASHQGPNTGELFF.

This clonotype was detected only a few times. This sequence joins TRBV7-9 and TRBJ1-1; D might be TRBD1 (5 bases). The CDR3 covers 12 residues. Deletions cut 2 bases from V and 8 bases from J, with 9 bases between. Germline V lookup: CDR1 SEHNR, CDR2 FQNEAQ (reference sequence). The CDR3 reads CASSLMAGEAFF. The CDR3, as DNA: TGTGCCAGCAGCTTAATGGCAGGGGAAGCTTTCTTT.

The J gene is TRBJ2-1, the V gene TRBV6-1; 12 bases are shared with TRBD2. The CDR3 is 18 residues long. Per germline, CDR1 MNHNS and CDR2 SASEGT. After removal of 5 bases from V and 0 bases from J, the junction contained 8 bases not matched to a gene. The CDR3 loop is CASSPRLAGASSYNEQFF. As DNA, the CDR3 is TGTGCCAGCAGTCCCCGACTAGCGGGGGCTTCCTCCTACAATGAGCAGTTCTTC.

This clonotype was found many times. The chain couples TRBV12-3 or TRBV12-4 to TRBJ1-6; D is undetermined. The V end lost 6 bases, the J end lost 10 bases, and 7 bases lay between the germline ends. The CDR3 runs to 11 residues. CDR3 loop: CASSQRSPLHF. The CDR3 bases are TGTGCCAGCAGCCAACGATCACCCCTCCACTTT.

The CDR3 reads CASSPRIFSSYNEQFF. In DNA, the CDR3 is TGTGCCAGCAGCCCTCGGATCTTCAGCTCCTACAATGAGCAGTTCTTC. This chain connects TRBV21-1 to TRBJ2-1. TRBV21-1 is a pseudogene segment. The CDR3 contains 16 residues.

V gene TRBV7-9 combines with J gene TRBJ2-7, with TRBD2 identical over 7 bases. Germline values: CDR1 SEHNR, CDR2 FQNEAQ (reference sequence). The CDR3 has 14 residues. V was clipped by 5 bases and J by 6 bases; unmatched bases: 10. CDR3 amino acids: CASSLLTLAGEQYF. CDR3 DNA: TGTGCCAGCAGCCTATTAACCTTAGCGGGCGAGCAGTACTTC.

V and J are TRBV7-9 and TRBJ2-1; 9 bases are shared with TRBD2. The ends lost 6 bases at V and 7 bases at J; junction bases unmatched: 7. The CDR3 extends over 14 amino acids. Germline assignment: CDR1 SEHNR and CDR2 FQNEAQ (reference sequence). The CDR3 DNA follows: TGTGCCAGCAGGGAGAAAAGCGGGAGGAATGAGCAGTTCTTC. Translating gives CASREKSGRNEQFF. Based on the CDR3 plus reference TRBV7-9 and TRBJ2-1, the full variable domain is DTGVSQNPRHKITKRGQNVTFRCDPISEHNRLYWYRQTLGQGPEFLTYFQNEAQLEKSRLLSDRFSAERPKGSFSTLEIQRTEQGDSAMYLCASREKSGRNEQFFGPGTRLTVL.

This clonotype came up a few times. The chain couples TRBV7-2 to TRBJ2-7, with a possible D match to TRBD1 (5 bases). The CDR3 sequence is 14 residues long. CDR1 is SGHTA and CDR2 is FQGNSA in the germline V gene. V dropped 1 base and J dropped 3 bases, with 10 bases sitting between them. CDR3 nucleotide sequence: TGTGCCAGCAGCTTAGACGCAGGGTACTACGAGCAGTACTTC. Encoded protein: CASSLDAGYYEQYF.

This clonotype appeared once. The chain links TRBV27 to TRBJ2-7; either TRBD1 or TRBD2 may supply D (7 bases each). The germline V and J ends were trimmed by 10 bases and 0 bases, with 16 bases remaining between them. This CDR3 is 14 amino acids long. Germline lookup yields CDR1 MNHEY and CDR2 SMNVEV (reference sequence). CDR3 protein: CATRGGARSYEQYF. Written as DNA, the CDR3 is TGTGCCACCAGGGGGGGAGCCCGCTCCTACGAGCAGTACTTC.

The chain combines TRBV20-1 with TRBJ1-6, with 10 bases aligning to TRBD1. V dropped 7 bases and J dropped 13; count of bases not matched to a gene: 13. CDR1 and CDR2 (germline): DFQATT, SNEGSKA (reference sequence). The CDR3 spans 14 residues. The chain's CDR3 is CSGSGTGVYQPLHF. The CDR3 nucleotides read TGCAGTGGTTCCGGGACAGGGGTCTACCAGCCCCTCCACTTT.

This clonotype was counted between two and nine times. The chain recombines TRBV4-3 with TRBJ2-1; D gene uncertain. Deletions cut 1 base from V and 1 base from J, with 11 bases between. The CDR3 spans 16 residues. From germline, CDR1 is LGHNA and CDR2 YSLEER. CDR3 in amino acids: CASSQGSRPSYNEQFF. The CDR3 coding sequence is TGCGCCAGCAGCCAAGGCTCCCGACCTTCCTACAATGAGCAGTTCTTC.

This clonotype was seen a handful of times. The rearrangement joins TRBV20-1 to TRBJ1-2; no firm D call. The V end was cut by 1 base, the J end by 4 bases, with 13 bases between. Germline V lookup: CDR1 DFQATT, CDR2 SNEGSKA (reference sequence). The length of the CDR3 is 14 residues. DNA for the CDR3: TGCAGTGCTAGAGTAGGTGGAGCCTCCTATGGCTACACCTTC. Encoded protein: CSARVGGASYGYTF.

CDR3 nucleotide sequence: TGTGCCAGCAGTTCTAATGGATCCTACGAGCAGTACTTC. It yields the protein CASSSNGSYEQYF. The V call is TRBV12-3 or TRBV12-4, the J call TRBJ2-7, with unresolved D. The CDR3 extends over 13 amino acids. V lost 4 bases, J lost 1 base, and 8 bases lay in between.

Only a few counts were recorded for this clonotype. V is TRBV20-1 and J is TRBJ1-6, with 9 bases aligning to TRBD1. The CDR3 runs 16 residues. Per germline, CDR1 DFQATT and CDR2 SNEGSKA (reference sequence). With 5 bases clipped from V and 4 bases from J, the junction kept 9 bases outside the gene matches. The CDR3 DNA reads TGCAGTGCTCGTGAAGGGACAGGGATTTATAATTCACCCCTCCACTTT. Translating gives CSAREGTGIYNSPLHF.

The chain couples TRBV20-1 to TRBJ2-3; 9 positions agree with TRBD2. J lost 2 bases, V lost 7 bases, and 10 bases had no gene match. Germline V lookup: CDR1 DFQATT, CDR2 SNEGSKA (reference sequence). The CDR3 loop spans 15 amino acids. In DNA form, the CDR3 reads TGCAGTGTTAGGGGACTAGCTTTATCCACAGATACGCAGTATTTT. Protein: CSVRGLALSTDTQYF.

The chain joins TRBV5-5 to TRBJ2-7; no clear D gene. Germline lookup yields CDR1 SGHKS and CDR2 YYEKEE (reference sequence). The CDR3 extends over 14 amino acids. V dropped 6 bases and J dropped 3 bases, with 16 bases sitting between them. The CDR3: CASIPRSTYYEQYF. As DNA, the CDR3 is TGTGCCAGCATTCCCCGGAGCACTTACTACGAGCAGTACTTC.

This clonotype was seen more than once but under ten times. The V gene is TRBV29-1, the J gene TRBJ1-1; TRBD1 matches 10 bases. J was trimmed by 4 bases and V by 6 bases; bases with no gene match: 5. The CDR3 loop spans 13 amino acids. Per germline, CDR1 SQVTM and CDR2 ANQGSEA. CDR3 coding DNA: TGCAGCGTACCGAGGACAGGGGGCACTGAAGCTTTCTTT. Amino acids: CSVPRTGGTEAFF.

The chain is built from TRBV4-2 and TRBJ2-1; 7 bases fit TRBD1. This CDR3 has 13 residues. CDR1 is LGHNA, CDR2 YNFKEQ, per germline. V lost 0 bases, J lost 9 bases, and 2 bases stayed unmatched. CDR3 bases: TGTGCCAGCAGCCAAGATCAGGGGGTTGAGCAGTTCTTC. Translation: CASSQDQGVEQFF.

The chain recombines TRBV5-1 with TRBJ2-2; 7 bases fit TRBD2. The length of the CDR3 is 16 residues. CDR1 SGHRS and CDR2 YFSETQ come from the germline V gene. The V gene end was trimmed by 3 bases and the J gene end by 6 bases; junction bases not matched to a gene: 11. CDR3 bases: TGCGCCAGCAGCTATCATTTCGGGACTAACCCCGGGGAGCTGTTTTTT. Residues: CASSYHFGTNPGELFF. Supplemented by reference TRBV5-1 and TRBJ2-2, the full variable domain reads KAGVTQTPRYLIKTRGQQVTLSCSPISGHRSVSWYQQTPGQGLQFLFEYFSETQRNKGNFPGRFSGRQFSNSRSEMNVSTLELGDSALYLCASSYHFGTNPGELFFGEGSRLTVL.

This clonotype was picked up a small number of times. J is TRBJ2-7 and V is TRBV9; 7 bases agree with TRBD1. The germline CDR1 and CDR2 sequences are SGDLS and YYNGEE. This CDR3 region has 15 residues. V dropped 4 bases and J dropped 7; count of bases not matched to a gene: 14. The CDR3 loop is CASSPRSLKTGEQYF. The CDR3 DNA reads as TGTGCCAGCAGCCCACGCTCCCTTAAGACAGGGGAGCAGTACTTC.

This chain uses TRBV18 with TRBJ2-1; D may be TRBD2 (6 bases). CDR1 is KGHSH and CDR2 is LQKENI in the germline V gene. CDR3 length: 15 residues. With 2 bases removed from V and 7 bases from J, the gap between germline ends came to 15 bases. The CDR3 DNA sequence: TGTGCCAGCTCACCAGACGGGGGACGGGGGAATGAGCAGTTCTTC. It specifies CASSPDGGRGNEQFF.

This clonotype has more than one count but fewer than ten. The genes are TRBV5-6 and TRBJ2-3; 16 positions match TRBD2. V shed 4 bases and J 4 bases; nucleotides not matched to a gene: 3. The length of the CDR3 is 16 residues. The germline gives CDR1 SGHDT, CDR2 YYEEEE. The CDR3 is CASSQGTSGRADTQYF. The CDR3 nucleotides read TGTGCCAGCAGCCAAGGGACTAGCGGGAGGGCAGATACGCAGTATTTT.

This clonotype has a handful of counts. It may be a read error: a sequence one base away is much more abundant. J is TRBJ2-7 and V is TRBV7-9, with TRBD1 as a possible D gene (6 bases). The CDR3 length is 14 residues. V was clipped by 4 bases and J by 0 bases, with 10 bases between them. CDR1 SEHNR and CDR2 FQNEAQ come from the germline V gene (reference sequence). CDR3 protein: CASSYRDISYEQYF. Written as DNA, the CDR3 is TGTGCCAGCAGCTACCGGGACATCTCCTACGAGCAGTACTTC.

This clonotype came up a few times. This chain links TRBV27 with TRBJ2-5, with D possibly being TRBD2 (6 bases). There are 13 residues in the CDR3. V was clipped by 5 bases and J by 5 bases, with 12 bases between them. Germline CDR1 is MNHEY and CDR2 is SMNVEV (reference sequence). The CDR3 DNA follows: TGTGCCAGCAGTCAGGACGCGGGGGAGACCCAGTACTTC. This codes for CASSQDAGETQYF.